A single sample is the source of the 19 T cell receptor beta chains below, sequenced in a study of regulatory T cells in long-lasting Graves disease. Investigators prepared the TCR beta libraries by applying iRepertoire HTBI primers and Arm-PCR of CDR3 regions. TCRdb recomputed calls from the multiplex PCR reads with MiXCR, one row per CDR3 protein. The sample lists 400,000 to 450,000 distinct CDR3 sequences; under 15% were seen once. Time point described: newly diagnosed GD, antithyroid drugs for less than 3 months. After RNA was extracted from PBMCs, the TCR library was made from it. Another study also made use of these data, one on T cells in Graves' hyperthyroidism and ophthalmopathy.

The material sequenced was peripheral blood mononuclear cells (PBMCs), taken at new diagnosis, from a patient treated with antithyroid drugs. These TCRs come from a young woman with Graves disease.

The chain recombines TRBV2 with TRBJ2-7, with 7 positions matching TRBD2. The CDR3 is made up of 14 amino acids. With V trimmed by 4 bases and J by 5 bases, 8 bases remained unmatched. Germline V lookup: CDR1 SNHLY, CDR2 FYNNEI. The DNA of the CDR3 is TGTGCCAGCAGTGCCCGGGAAGGGAGGGACGAGCAGTACTTC. Amino acids: CASSAREGRDEQYF.

Many counts were recorded for this clonotype. The CDR3 bases are TGTGCCAGCAGCGGAGGCCTGGGGACTAGCGGGACCGAGACCCAGTACTTC. This gives the protein CASSGGLGTSGTETQYF. The rearrangement joins TRBV7-2 to TRBJ2-5; 13 bases fit TRBD2. Unmatched junction bases numbered 11, after V lost 5 bases and J lost 5 bases. This CDR3 has 17 residues. Germline CDR1 is SGHTA and CDR2 is FQGNSA.

In this sample, this clonotype turned up many times. The chain carries TRBV20-1 and TRBJ1-6, with TRBD1 as a possible D gene (6 bases). The V end was cut by 6 bases, the J end by 6 bases, with 18 bases between. The CDR3 extends over 15 amino acids. Germline lookup yields CDR1 DFQATT and CDR2 SNEGSKA (reference sequence). The DNA of the CDR3 is TGCAGTGCGGCACCGAGACAGGTCCCTAATTCACCCCTCCACTTT. It is translated as CSAAPRQVPNSPLHF.

V and J are TRBV7-9 and TRBJ2-1, with a weak D call TRBD2 (6 bases). V was clipped by 5 bases and J by 6 bases, with 14 bases between them. The CDR3 has 14 residues. Germline assignment: CDR1 SEHNR and CDR2 FQNEAQ (reference sequence). CDR3 region: CASSETRKFNEQFF. The CDR3 DNA reads TGTGCCAGCAGCGAGACTAGAAAATTCAATGAGCAGTTCTTC.

This clonotype was observed at least ten times. The rearrangement links TRBV6-5 to TRBJ1-2; D remains unclear. V was trimmed by 2 bases and J by 0 bases, leaving 13 bases between them. The CDR3 length is 16 residues. CDR1 MNHEY and CDR2 SVGAGI come from the germline V gene. CDR3 sequence: CASSYVGVGANYGYTF. The CDR3 DNA follows: TGTGCCAGCAGTTACGTAGGAGTTGGGGCTAACTATGGCTACACCTTC.

A single count supports this clonotype. The chain joins TRBV19 to TRBJ1-2; 12 bases align to TRBD1. From germline, CDR1 is LNHDA and CDR2 SQIVND (reference sequence). V shed 4 bases and J 8 bases; nucleotides not matched to a gene: 5. This CDR3 contains 14 residues. The CDR3 DNA is TGTGCCAGTAGTACGGGACAGGGGGCCGGAGGCTACACCTTC. Its translation: CASSTGQGAGGYTF.

The V gene is TRBV19, the J gene TRBJ2-5, with D possibly TRBD1 on 5 matching bases. The germline V gene encodes CDR1 LNHDA and CDR2 SQIVND (reference sequence). V lost 6 bases and J lost 0, with 8 bases in between. This CDR3 is built from 13 residues. CDR3 in DNA: TGTGCCAGTAGGGACAATGACCAAGAGACCCAGTACTTC. This translates into CASRDNDQETQYF. The full variable domain, its missing parts supplied by reference TRBV19 and TRBJ2-5, is DGGITQSPKYLFRKEGQNVTLSCEQNLNHDAMYWYRQDPGQGLRLIYYSQIVNDFQKGDIAEGYSVSREKKESFPLTVTSAQKNPTAFYLCASRDNDQETQYFGPGTRLLVL.

This clonotype was picked up many times. The chain joins TRBV6-1 to TRBJ1-5, with a tentative D call TRBD1 (6 bases). The V and J ends lost 6 bases and 5 bases respectively, with 17 bases between them. Germline CDR1 and CDR2: MNHNS and SASEGT. The CDR3 consists of 15 residues. CDR3: CASSPDTGTYQPQHF. DNA for the CDR3: TGTGCCAGCAGCCCGGATACAGGGACTTATCAGCCCCAGCATTTT.

This clonotype has a count of ten or more. The chain is built from TRBV12-3 or TRBV12-4 and TRBJ1-2; D remains ambiguous. Trimming took off 1 base at V and 6 bases at J, with 9 bases between the two ends. The CDR3 consists of 13 residues. The CDR3 DNA is TGTGCCAGCAGTTTAGTCCCAGGCCATGGCTACACCTTC. Its translation: CASSLVPGHGYTF.

Many counts were recorded for this clonotype. The junction and the germline gene differ at one end; a read error may be behind it. The CDR3 DNA follows: TGTGCCAGCAGCTTAGGGAACACAGATACGCAGTATTTT. Translated, it gives CASSLGNTDTQYF. The chain links TRBV12-3 or TRBV12-4 to TRBJ2-3; D is uncertain. The CDR3 spans 13 residues.

There are a few counts of this clonotype. A clone one base away is much larger, so this may be a read error. The V gene is TRBV30, the J gene TRBJ2-7; 9 bases line up with TRBD1. There are 14 residues in the CDR3. The germline V gene has CDR1 GTSNPN and CDR2 SVGIG (reference sequence). J gave up 2 bases and V 4 bases, and 6 bases lay outside the gene matches. The CDR3: CAWTRQGGPYEQYF. The CDR3 DNA reads as TGTGCCTGGACCAGACAGGGGGGACCCTACGAGCAGTACTTC.

Comments on this clonotype: A far larger clone differs by one base, so this is likely a read error. The V and J genes are TRBV11-2 and TRBJ2-1, with D perhaps TRBD1 or TRBD2 (5 bases each). Per germline, CDR1 SGHAT and CDR2 FQNNGV. This CDR3 comprises 13 residues. Deletions cut 7 bases from V and 10 bases from J, with 17 bases between. The DNA of the CDR3 is TGTGCCAGCACCTCCATCTGGGGGTACGAGCAGTTCTTC. It specifies CASTSIWGYEQFF.

This clonotype was detected only a few times. The CDR3 sequence: CASSPGQYQETQYF. CDR3 bases: TGTGCCAGCAGCCCGGGACAGTACCAAGAGACCCAGTACTTC. The chain couples TRBV7-9 to TRBJ2-5; 7 positions agree with TRBD1. This CDR3 has 14 amino acids. Germline lookup yields CDR1 SEHNR and CDR2 FQNEAQ (reference sequence). The V and J ends lost 5 bases and 0 bases, in that order; junction bases with no gene match: 3.

This clonotype was observed a handful of times. This chain links TRBV5-1 with TRBJ2-2; tentative D call: TRBD1 (5 bases). The V gene's germline CDR1 is SGHRS and CDR2 YFSETQ. The CDR3 loop spans 12 amino acids. Trimming stripped 6 bases from V and 6 bases from J, with 9 bases between. CDR3 DNA sequence: TGCGCCAGCAAGACAGCGTCCGGGGAGCTGTTTTTT. Residues: CASKTASGELFF.

V is TRBV6-1 and J is TRBJ1-2, with D perhaps matching TRBD1 (5 bases). Germline V gives CDR1 MNHNS, CDR2 SASEGT. The germline V and J ends were trimmed by 8 bases and 3 bases, with 16 bases remaining between them. This CDR3 spans 14 amino acids. The CDR3: CASVIYRGDYGYTF. The CDR3 coding sequence is TGTGCCAGCGTTATCTATAGGGGAGACTATGGCTACACCTTC.

This clonotype was detected ten times or more. This rearrangement joins TRBV3-1 to TRBJ2-5, with unresolved D. The CDR3 is made up of 15 amino acids. Germline V gene data show CDR1 as LGHDT and CDR2 as YNNKEL (reference sequence). Trimming took 4 bases from V and 5 from J, leaving 17 bases between them. CDR3 sequence (DNA): TGTGCCAGCAGCCTGAACCTGGGGTTGGGGGAGACCCAGTACTTC. It translates to CASSLNLGLGETQYF.

This chain links TRBV5-1 with TRBJ2-7; the match to TRBD1 covers 8 bases. The germline CDR1 and CDR2 sequences are SGHRS and YFSETQ. The CDR3 sequence is 15 residues long. After removal of 4 bases from V and 4 bases from J, the junction contained 10 bases not matched to a gene. The CDR3 region is CASSPGGQVSYEQYF. The CDR3 region has the DNA TGCGCCAGCAGCCCAGGGGGACAGGTATCATACGAGCAGTACTTC. The full variable domain, its missing parts supplied by reference TRBV5-1 and TRBJ2-7, is KAGVTQTPRYLIKTRGQQVTLSCSPISGHRSVSWYQQTPGQGLQFLFEYFSETQRNKGNFPGRFSGRQFSNSRSEMNVSTLELGDSALYLCASSPGGQVSYEQYFGPGTRLTVT.

This chain uses TRBV7-3 with TRBJ2-2; TRBD1 aligns across 7 bases. Germline values: CDR1 SGHTA, CDR2 FQGTGA. CDR3 length equals 14 residues. Trimming removed 5 bases from V and 3 bases from J; junction bases left unmatched: 3. The CDR3 coding sequence is TGTGCCAGCAGCAGACAGGGATACACCGGGGAGCTGTTTTTT. Its protein product is CASSRQGYTGELFF.

This clonotype was recorded many times. The rearrangement joins TRBV4-1 to TRBJ2-3; TRBD2 agrees at 11 bases. J was trimmed by 4 bases and V by 4 bases; bases with no gene match: 13. Germline V gene sequence: CDR1 MGHRA, CDR2 YSYEKL. The CDR3 totals 18 residues. CDR3 nucleotides: TGCGCCAGCAGCCTACCCGGGACTAGCGGACGAGGGGCAGATACGCAGTATTTT. Its translation: CASSLPGTSGRGADTQYF.